The next 16 T cell receptor beta chains were all read from a single sample in a study of cytomegalovirus exposure and HLA in healthy donors. With 60 Vbeta and 13 Jbeta primers, the PCR was carried out. This table comes from immunoSEQ multiplex PCR, and its TCRdb copy is limited to in-frame clones, with some not included. Here the sample spans roughly 200,000 clones, 80% being singletons. The sample consisted of PBMCs. These receptors were obtained from a boy younger than 18 in good health and CMV-seronegative.

This clone was counted a few times. The chain is built from TRBV11-2 and TRBJ1-2; D is unresolved. Germline V gene lookup returns CDR1 SGHAT and CDR2 FQNNGV. This CDR3 contains 15 residues. V was pared by 5 bases and J by 8 bases, with 21 bases between. CDR3 residues: CASSRGPGIGYGYTF. CDR3 nucleotides: TGTGCCAGCAGCCGCGGACCGGGAATAGGCTACGGCTACACCTTC.

Concerning this clone itself: At one of its ends the junction is not consistent with the germline gene, which may arise from a read error. This chain links TRBV7-9 with TRBJ2-2; D is undetermined. Germline V gene lookup returns CDR1 SEHNR and CDR2 FQNEAQ (reference sequence). This CDR3 has 14 residues. The DNA for the CDR3 is TGTTCCAGCAGCTTATCAGGGAACACCGGGGAGCTGTTTTTT. Amino acids: CSSSLSGNTGELFF.

This clone turned up a few times. CDR3 residues: CASSLDGGKNTGELFF. Written as DNA, the CDR3 is TGCGCCAGCAGCTTGGACGGAGGGAAAAACACCGGGGAGCTGTTTTTT. The chain joins TRBV5-1 to TRBJ2-2; D possibly corresponds to TRBD2 (6 bases). The CDR3 is 16 amino acids. The germline CDR1 and CDR2 sequences are SGHRS and YFSETQ. Trimming cost V 0 bases and J 2 bases, with 11 bases left between them.

V gene TRBV30 combines with J gene TRBJ2-6, with 8 bases lining up with TRBD1. The CDR3 spans 19 residues. The ends lost 1 base at V and 0 bases at J; junction bases unmatched: 11. Germline-derived CDR1 and CDR2 are GTSNPN and SVGIG (reference sequence). For the CDR3, the DNA is TGTGCCTGGAGTGGGGTCAGGGGGCCCTTTAGCTCTGGGGCCAACGTCCTGACTTTC. Its translation is CAWSGVRGPFSSGANVLTF.

This chain links TRBV6-5 with TRBJ2-7; D is ambiguous. V was trimmed by 5 bases and J by 0 bases, leaving 11 bases between them. CDR1 is MNHEY and CDR2 is SVGAGI in the germline V gene. The CDR3 loop spans 14 amino acids. The CDR3 spells CASSVHLSSYEQYF. CDR3 DNA: TGTGCCAGCAGTGTCCACTTGAGCTCCTACGAGCAGTACTTC.

The chain uses TRBV7-2 and TRBJ2-7, with 10 bases that match TRBD1. The CDR3 loop spans 15 amino acids. J gave up 6 bases and V 1 base, and 6 bases lay outside the gene matches. CDR1 is SGHTA, CDR2 FQGNSA, per germline. This CDR3 is CASSLDGTGVGEQYF. Written as DNA, the CDR3 is TGTGCCAGCAGCTTAGACGGGACAGGGGTTGGCGAGCAGTACTTC.

The V and J genes are TRBV19 and TRBJ1-1; 8 bases match TRBD1. Germline loops: CDR1 LNHDA, CDR2 SQIVND (reference sequence). CDR3 length: 14 residues. Unmatched junction bases numbered 2, after V lost 3 bases and J lost 2 bases. CDR3 in DNA: TGTGCCAGTAGTATTACAGGGGGAAACACTGAAGCTTTCTTT. Amino acid sequence: CASSITGGNTEAFF. Full variable domain (rest looked up from reference TRBV19 and TRBJ1-1): DGGITQSPKYLFRKEGQNVTLSCEQNLNHDAMYWYRQDPGQGLRLIYYSQIVNDFQKGDIAEGYSVSREKKESFPLTVTSAQKNPTAFYLCASSITGGNTEAFFGQGTRLTVV.

The gene calls are TRBV6-5 and TRBJ1-4; TRBD1 matches at 9 bases. Per the germline V gene, CDR1 is MNHEY and CDR2 is SVGAGI. The V and J ends lost 6 bases and 8 bases, in that order; junction bases with no gene match: 10. The CDR3 loop spans 15 amino acids. The CDR3 is CASRGGTGRNEKLFF. CDR3 DNA sequence: TGTGCCAGCAGAGGGGGGACAGGGAGGAACGAAAAACTGTTTTTT.

The chain has TRBV27 and TRBJ1-5; 9 bases map to TRBD1. The CDR3 contains 16 residues. CDR1 and CDR2 from the germline V gene are MNHEY and SMNVEV (reference sequence). The V segment lost 5 bases and the J segment 2 bases; nucleotides outside the gene matches: 7. Written as DNA, the CDR3 is TGTGCCAGCAGTCACATCCGGGACAGGGGCAATCAGCCCCAGCATTTT. Its translation is CASSHIRDRGNQPQHF.

The rearrangement links TRBV5-1 to TRBJ1-4; unclear D gene. V was cut by 0 bases and J by 8 bases, with 8 bases left in between. Germline values: CDR1 SGHRS, CDR2 YFSETQ. This CDR3 region has 13 residues. CDR3 DNA sequence: TGCGCCAGCAGCTTGGTGGAGGACGAAAAACTGTTTTTT. Its protein is CASSLVEDEKLFF. Together with reference TRBV5-1 and TRBJ1-4, the CDR3 gives the full variable domain: KAGVTQTPRYLIKTRGQQVTLSCSPISGHRSVSWYQQTPGQGLQFLFEYFSETQRNKGNFPGRFSGRQFSNSRSEMNVSTLELGDSALYLCASSLVEDEKLFFGSGTQLSVL.

This rearrangement joins TRBV5-4 to TRBJ1-2; a possible D gene is TRBD1 (5 bases). The CDR3 consists of 14 residues. Germline V gene lookup returns CDR1 SGHNT and CDR2 YYREEE (reference sequence). V was cut by 5 bases and J by 8 bases, with 19 bases left in between. The CDR3 region is CASSSRQSVQGYTF. CDR3 DNA sequence: TGTGCCAGCAGTTCAAGACAGTCAGTACAGGGCTACACCTTC.

The V call is TRBV5-4, the J call TRBJ2-3, with TRBD2 as a possible D gene (6 bases). The CDR3 length is 16 residues. V was cut by 4 bases and J by 6 bases, with 21 bases left in between. Germline CDR1 reads SGHNT; CDR2 reads YYREEE (reference sequence). Here the CDR3 reads CASSLGDWGKWDTQYF. Here the CDR3 DNA reads TGTGCCAGCAGCCTCGGGGACTGGGGGAAATGGGATACGCAGTATTTT.

The V and J genes are TRBV19 and TRBJ2-7, with D unresolved. This CDR3 is 13 amino acids long. Trimming stripped 6 bases from V and 7 bases from J, with 16 bases between. The germline V gene has CDR1 LNHDA and CDR2 SQIVND (reference sequence). The CDR3 DNA reads TGTGCCAGTAGCACGGGTGCCAACGGTGAGCAGTACTTC. Translating it yields CASSTGANGEQYF.

This clone came up a few times. The chain carries TRBV7-9 and TRBJ2-1; 8 bases are shared with TRBD1. The junction had 6 bases not matched to a gene; V was cut back by 1 base and J by 7 bases. CDR3 length equals 15 residues. Germline-derived CDR1 and CDR2 are SEHNR and FQNEAQ (reference sequence). CDR3 nucleotide sequence: TGTGCCAGCAGCTTAGTACAGGGGGTCGGAAATGAGCAGTTCTTC. Protein: CASSLVQGVGNEQFF. Filled out from reference TRBV7-9 and TRBJ2-1, the complete variable domain reads DTGVSQNPRHKITKRGQNVTFRCDPISEHNRLYWYRQTLGQGPEFLTYFQNEAQLEKSRLLSDRFSAERPKGSFSTLEIQRTEQGDSAMYLCASSLVQGVGNEQFFGPGTRLTVL.

This clone was picked up a small number of times. The rearrangement uses TRBV19 and TRBJ1-5, with unresolved D. Germline CDR1 LNHDA, CDR2 SQIVND (reference sequence). The CDR3 is 16 residues long. Trimming shortened V by 3 bases and J by 0 bases, and 12 bases separated the two germline ends. The CDR3 sequence is CASSIITAYSNQPQHF. The CDR3 nucleotides read TGTGCCAGTAGTATTATCACAGCCTATAGCAATCAGCCCCAGCATTTT.

The chain links TRBV6-5 to TRBJ1-1; no firm D call. Trimming removed 4 bases at V and 1 base at J, with 13 bases between. Germline CDR1 is MNHEY and CDR2 is SVGAGI. The CDR3 loop spans 15 amino acids. The CDR3 is CASSSLSTGNTEAFF. For the CDR3, the DNA is TGTGCCAGCAGTTCCCTATCGACGGGGAACACTGAAGCTTTCTTT.